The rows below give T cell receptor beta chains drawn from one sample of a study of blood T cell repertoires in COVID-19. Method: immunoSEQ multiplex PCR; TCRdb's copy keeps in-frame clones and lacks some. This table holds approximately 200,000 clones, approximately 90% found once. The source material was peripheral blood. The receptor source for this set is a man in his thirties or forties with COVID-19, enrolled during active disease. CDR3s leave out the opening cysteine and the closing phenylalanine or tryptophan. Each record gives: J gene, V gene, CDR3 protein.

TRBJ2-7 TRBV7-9 ASSLGQRYEQY
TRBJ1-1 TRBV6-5 ASSYSGTGNTEAF
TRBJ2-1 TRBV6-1 ASSDRDIPYNEQF
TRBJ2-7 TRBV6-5 ASSLVSGYEQY
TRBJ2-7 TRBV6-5 ASSLGAGRISYEQY
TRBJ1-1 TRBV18 ASSPTQGEEAF
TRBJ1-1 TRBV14 ASSQHSTPVTEAF
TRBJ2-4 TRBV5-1 ASSSSDRDGIQY
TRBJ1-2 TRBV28 ASRGGPEGYT
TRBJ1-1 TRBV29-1 SVERGRGVGAF
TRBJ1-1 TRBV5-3 ARSSTQYEGTEAF
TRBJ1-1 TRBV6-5 ASSKGGTEAF
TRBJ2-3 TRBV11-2 ASSTGLAGEHWSTDTQY
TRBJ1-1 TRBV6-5 ASISRDMNTEAF
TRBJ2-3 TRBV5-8 ASSLADRGIDTQY
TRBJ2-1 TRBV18 ASSPNQGLAGGGEQF
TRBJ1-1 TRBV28 ASSFRAGRRVNTEAF
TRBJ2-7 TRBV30 AWSMGLAGGPDEQY
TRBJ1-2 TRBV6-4 ASSAGTGGEGYT
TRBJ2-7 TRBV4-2 ASSQEGRSVEQY
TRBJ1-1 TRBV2 ASTQQGPMNTEAF
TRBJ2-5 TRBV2 ASGRGRETQY
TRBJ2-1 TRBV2 ASSDGLAPYNEQF
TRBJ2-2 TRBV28 ASGRSGGRASGELF
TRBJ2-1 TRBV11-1 ASSLGFAGDNEQF
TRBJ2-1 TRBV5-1 ASSLEAELYNEQF
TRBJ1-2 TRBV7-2 ASSKPLTGYAPYGYT
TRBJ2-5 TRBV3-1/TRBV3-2 ASTPSETKETQY
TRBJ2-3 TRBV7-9 ASSLGQSSDTQY
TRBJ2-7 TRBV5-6 ASSLVAGVTGEQY
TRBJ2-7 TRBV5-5 ASSSLGGASYEQY
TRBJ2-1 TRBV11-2 ASSLFAGVKEQF
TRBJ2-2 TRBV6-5 ASSRDSNTGELF
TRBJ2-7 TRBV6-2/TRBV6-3 ASSNGVNEQH
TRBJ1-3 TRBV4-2 ASSQGPGTGNTIY
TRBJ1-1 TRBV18 ASSPQGGEYTEAF
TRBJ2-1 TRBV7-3 ASSPSWGGYNEQF
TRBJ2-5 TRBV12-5 ASGSSGKETQY
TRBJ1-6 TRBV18 ASSLDRSRGSPLH
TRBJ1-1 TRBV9 ASSVGPAGIGTEAF
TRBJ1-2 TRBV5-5 ASSQPGQGGGYT
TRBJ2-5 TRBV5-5 ASSLDPGTTQETQY
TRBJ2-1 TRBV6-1 ASSDQTSGTYNEQF
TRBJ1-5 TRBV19 ASTRDSNYQPQH